Listed below are T cell receptor beta chains from one sample, sequenced in a study of shared T cell receptors in the human thymus. Sequenced by immunoSEQ multiplex PCR; TCRdb stores in-frame clones only, minus some. Among hundreds of thousands of clones, around 87% were seen once, and the ten largest hold 0.009% to 0.0095%. These records were also assigned to another study, of human thymus T cells.

The specimen was thymocytes. The receptors were gathered from a boy younger than two with a congenital heart defect. Both conserved end residues are part of each CDR3. A D gene is named only where the DNA matches it firmly. For some rows the clone size is stated as once, few or many, or as a class when expanded; others skip it.

j_call | d_call | clone_size | v_call | cdr3_aa | cdr3_nt
TRBJ2-3 | . | once | TRBV14 | CASSQDPSGKGEDTQYF | TGTGCCAGCAGCCAAGACCCCTCGGGGAAGGGGGAAGATACGCAGTATTTT
TRBJ1-1 | TRBD1 | . | TRBV6-1 | CASRSGTEDEAFF | TGTGCCAGCAGATCCGGGACAGAAGATGAAGCTTTCTTT
TRBJ2-2 | . | few | TRBV19 | CASSIDPQGADTGELFF | TGTGCCAGTAGTATAGACCCACAGGGCGCAGACACCGGGGAGCTGTTTTTT
TRBJ2-7 | . | . | TRBV28 | CASRNEPSYEQYF | TGTGCCAGCAGGAACGAGCCTTCCTACGAGCAGTACTTC
TRBJ1-6 | TRBD1 | . | TRBV6-1 | CASSETGVSNSPLHF | TGTGCCAGCAGTGAGACAGGGGTTTCTAATTCACCCCTCCACTTT
TRBJ2-7 | TRBD1 | . | TRBV11-2 | CASSLVGPGDRSTYEQYF | TGTGCCAGCAGCTTAGTTGGCCCCGGGGACAGGTCTACCTACGAGCAGTACTTC
TRBJ1-5 | TRBD1 | . | TRBV28 | CASSLGQSNQPQHF | TGTGCCAGCAGTTTGGGACAGAGCAATCAGCCCCAGCATTTT
TRBJ1-2 | . | . | TRBV6-6 | CASSLLFGGYTF | TGTGCCAGCAGTTTACTATTCGGAGGCTACACCTTC
TRBJ2-7 | . | . | TRBV7-2 | CASSETQGGYEQYF | TGTGCCAGCAGCGAAACACAGGGGGGGTACGAGCAGTACTTC
TRBJ1-2 | . | . | TRBV28 | CATQTVVGGGYTF | TGTGCCACCCAGACCGTCGTGGGAGGTGGCTACACCTTC
TRBJ1-5 | TRBD1 | . | TRBV10-2 | CASSDHRGPRNNQPQHF | TGCGCCAGCAGTGATCACAGGGGGCCGCGCAACAATCAGCCCCAGCATTTT
TRBJ1-2 | TRBD1 | . | TRBV28 | CASSRYGQVGYYGYTF | TGTGCCAGCAGCCGATATGGACAGGTGGGGTACTATGGCTACACCTTC
TRBJ1-5 | TRBD1 | . | TRBV4-3 | CASSQGAGTGDPSNQPQHF | TGCGCCAGCAGCCAAGGGGCCGGGACAGGGGACCCTAGCAATCAGCCCCAGCATTTT
TRBJ2-3 | TRBD1 | . | TRBV12-5 | CASGLAFPGQGFTDTQYF | TGTGCTAGTGGTTTGGCATTCCCGGGACAGGGATTCACAGATACGCAGTATTTT
TRBJ2-3 | . | . | TRBV10-3 | CAISESWRDGGTDTQYF | TGTGCCATCAGTGAGTCTTGGCGGGACGGAGGCACAGATACGCAGTATTTT
TRBJ2-1 | TRBD1 | . | TRBV7-3 | CASSIDRGFPTYEQFF | TGTGCCAGCAGCATCGACAGGGGATTTCCCACATATGAGCAGTTCTTC
TRBJ1-5 | . | . | TRBV5-4 | CASSFWNRVSNQPQHF | TGTGCCAGCAGCTTCTGGAACAGGGTCAGCAATCAGCCCCAGCATTTT
TRBJ1-1 | TRBD1 | . | TRBV15 | CATSSGPGGFTEAFF | TGTGCCACCAGCAGTGGACCAGGGGGCTTCACTGAAGCTTTCTTT
TRBJ1-6 | . | . | TRBV27 | CASSFNSYNSPLHF | TGTGCCAGCAGTTTCAACTCCTATAATTCACCCCTCCACTTT
TRBJ1-1 | . | once | TRBV19 | CATTISGQYGTPRTLTNTEAFF | TGTGCCACCACTATCAGCGGACAGTATGGTACCCCACGTACCCTTACTAACACTGAAGCTTTCTTT
TRBJ2-1 | TRBD1 | few | TRBV4-1 | CASSLDGGQGSSGAHNEQFF | TGCGCCAGCAGCCTCGACGGGGGACAGGGCTCGAGCGGGGCACACAATGAGCAGTTCTTC
TRBJ2-7 | TRBD1 | . | TRBV27 | CASSRGPGTGWVAHYEQYF | TGTGCCAGCAGCCGCGGACCCGGGACAGGGTGGGTGGCCCACTACGAGCAGTACTTC
TRBJ2-1 | . | . | TRBV5-4 | CASSLVRQARSYNEQFF | TGTGCCAGCAGCTTGGTCCGACAGGCCCGCTCCTACAATGAGCAGTTCTTC
TRBJ1-4 | . | . | TRBV7-6 | CASSLTGEGEKLFF | TGTGCCAGCAGCTTAACGGGGGAGGGTGAAAAACTGTTTTTT
TRBJ1-6 | . | . | TRBV9 | CASSWGSSYNSPLHF | TGTGCCAGCAGCTGGGGCAGCTCCTATAATTCACCCCTCCACTTT
TRBJ2-3 | . | few | TRBV5-4 | CASSLSRSSVSTDTQYF | TGTGCCAGCAGCTTATCGAGGTCTAGCGTTAGCACAGATACGCAGTATTTT
TRBJ1-1 | . | . | TRBV5-6 | CASSLSRGARKTEAFF | TGTGCCAGCAGCTTGAGCCGGGGGGCGCGAAAAACTGAAGCTTTCTTT
TRBJ2-5 | . | . | TRBV28 | CASSVPETQETQYF | TGTGCCAGCAGTGTGCCGGAGACCCAAGAGACCCAGTACTTC
TRBJ1-2 | TRBD1 | . | TRBV29-1 | CSVSQDREDRGGYTF | TGCAGCGTCTCCCAGGACAGGGAGGACCGGGGTGGCTACACCTTC
TRBJ1-1 | . | . | TRBV9 | CASSGQVNTEAFF | TGTGCCAGCAGCGGGCAAGTGAACACTGAAGCTTTCTTT
TRBJ1-1 | . | . | TRBV20-1 | CSDRGSNRIF | TGCAGTGACCGAGGGTCTAATCGTATCTTT
TRBJ1-2 | . | . | TRBV5-6 | CASSLVKDRRGYTF | TGTGCCAGCAGCTTGGTCAAGGACCGGAGGGGCTACACCTTC
TRBJ1-5 | . | . | TRBV6-1 | CASSERWGFNQPQHF | TGTGCCAGCAGTGAAAGGTGGGGCTTCAATCAGCCCCAGCATTTT
TRBJ1-4 | TRBD1 | once | TRBV2 | CASRRLGGNEKLFF | TGTGCCAGCCGCCGGCTAGGGGGCAATGAAAAACTGTTTTTT
TRBJ1-5 | TRBD1 | . | TRBV27 | CASSPSGTVGFGNQPQHF | TGTGCCAGCAGTCCCTCCGGGACAGTCGGCTTTGGGAATCAGCCCCAGCATTTT
TRBJ2-7 | . | . | TRBV29-1 | CSVGGQGNEQYF | TGCAGCGTTGGGGGTCAGGGGAACGAGCAGTACTTC
TRBJ1-3 | TRBD1 | . | TRBV11-3 | CASSLGGQGPEENTIYF | TGTGCCAGCAGCTTAGGAGGACAGGGGCCAGAGGAAAACACCATATATTTT
TRBJ1-1 | . | . | TRBV9 | CASSEVTAEAFF | TGTGCCAGCAGCGAAGTCACGGCTGAAGCTTTCTTT
TRBJ2-6 | . | once | TRBV5-6 | CASSIKDSPGANVLTF | TGTGCCAGCAGCATAAAGGACAGCCCTGGGGCCAACGTCCTGACTTTC
TRBJ1-2 | TRBD1 | . | TRBV28 | CASSLLGAGGLSYGYTF | TGTGCCAGCAGTTTATTGGGAGCAGGGGGCTTGAGCTATGGCTACACCTTC
TRBJ2-7 | TRBD2 | . | TRBV27 | CASSLGGGRSYEQYF | TGTGCCAGCAGTTTGGGGGGGGGAAGATCCTACGAGCAGTACTTC
TRBJ1-1 | . | few | TRBV14 | CASSQEAGGGFTEAFF | TGTGCCAGCAGCCAAGAAGCAGGCGGGGGATTCACTGAAGCTTTCTTT
TRBJ1-1 | . | . | TRBV7-9 | CASSCLLGTEAFF | TGTGCCAGCAGCTGCCTACTCGGGACTGAAGCTTTCTTT
TRBJ2-3 | . | . | TRBV5-5 | CASSLWGRGPSTDTQYF | TGTGCCAGCAGCTTGTGGGGCAGGGGACCTAGCACAGATACGCAGTATTTT
TRBJ1-5 | . | . | TRBV9 | CASSVGGASNQPQHF | TGTGCCAGCAGCGTAGGTGGGGCTAGTAATCAGCCCCAGCATTTT
TRBJ2-1 | TRBD2 | once | TRBV15 | CATSSYRTSGYNEQFF | TGTGCCACCAGCAGTTACCGGACTAGCGGCTACAATGAGCAGTTCTTC
TRBJ1-6 | . | once | TRBV15 | CATSREQGISYNSPLHF | TGTGCCACCAGCAGAGAACAGGGCATCTCCTATAATTCACCCCTCCACTTT
TRBJ1-2 | . | . | TRBV4-3 | CASSQALRQAKQDRNYGYTF | TGCGCCAGCAGCCAAGCCTTACGACAGGCTAAACAGGACCGTAACTATGGCTACACCTTC
TRBJ2-1 | TRBD2 | . | TRBV5-1 | CASSLVTSGRHEQFF | TGCGCCAGCAGCTTGGTGACTAGCGGGAGACATGAGCAGTTCTTC
TRBJ1-1 | TRBD1 | . | TRBV7-9 | CASSLEGQQKNTEAFF | TGTGCCAGCAGCTTGGAGGGACAGCAGAAGAACACTGAAGCTTTCTTT
TRBJ2-1 | TRBD2 | . | TRBV27 | CASSLGLAGEHNEQFF | TGTGCCAGCAGTCTCGGACTAGCGGGGGAACACAATGAGCAGTTCTTC
TRBJ2-1 | TRBD2 | . | TRBV29-1 | CSVERGTSTTPRDEQFF | TGCAGCGTTGAAAGGGGGACTAGCACAACCCCGAGGGATGAGCAGTTCTTC
TRBJ2-2 | TRBD1 | . | TRBV4-3 | CASSQEAFRQGASTGELFF | TGCGCCAGCAGCCAAGAAGCCTTCCGACAGGGGGCTTCCACCGGGGAGCTGTTTTTT
TRBJ1-1 | TRBD1 | . | TRBV5-1 | CASSSDRVNTEAFF | TGCGCCAGCAGCTCGGACAGGGTGAACACTGAAGCTTTCTTT
TRBJ2-7 | TRBD1 | few | TRBV5-1 | CASSPGQGVLGEQYF | TGCGCCAGCAGCCCGGGACAGGGGGTTTTGGGGGAGCAGTACTTC
TRBJ1-2 | TRBD1 | . | TRBV2 | CASSGTGGIVGYTF | TGTGCCAGCAGTGGGACAGGAGGGATCGTGGGCTACACCTTC
TRBJ1-5 | . | . | TRBV13 | CASSLGQQPQHF | TGTGCCAGCAGCTTAGGTCAACAGCCCCAGCATTTT
TRBJ2-7 | . | . | TRBV18 | CASSPGDTLYEQYF | TGTGCCAGCTCACCTGGGGACACTCTCTACGAGCAGTACTTC
TRBJ2-7 | TRBD1 | . | TRBV10-3 | CAFRPWRDRGLTSSYEQYF | TGTGCCTTCCGCCCCTGGCGGGACAGGGGGCTCACTAGCTCCTACGAGCAGTACTTC
TRBJ1-4 | . | . | TRBV28 | CASSFQGMLNEKLFF | TGTGCCAGCAGTTTTCAGGGAATGCTTAATGAAAAACTGTTTTTT